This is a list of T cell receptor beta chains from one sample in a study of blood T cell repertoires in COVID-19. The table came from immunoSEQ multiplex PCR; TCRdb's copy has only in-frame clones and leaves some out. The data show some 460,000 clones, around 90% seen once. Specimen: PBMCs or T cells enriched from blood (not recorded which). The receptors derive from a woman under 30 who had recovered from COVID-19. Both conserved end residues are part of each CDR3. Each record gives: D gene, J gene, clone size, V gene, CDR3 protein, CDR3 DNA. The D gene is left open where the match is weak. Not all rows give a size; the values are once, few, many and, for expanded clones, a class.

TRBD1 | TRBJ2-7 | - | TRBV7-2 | CASSLRQGNYEQYF | TGTGCCAGCAGCTTAAGACAGGGCAACTACGAGCAGTACTTC
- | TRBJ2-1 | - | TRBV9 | CASSSGGRGEQFF | TGTGCCAGCAGCTCGGGGGGCCGGGGAGAGCAGTTCTTC
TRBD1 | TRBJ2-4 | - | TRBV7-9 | CASSKQGARDIQYF | TGTGCCAGCAGCAAACAGGGGGCGAGAGACATTCAGTACTTC
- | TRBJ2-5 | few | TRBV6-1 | CASSEGGRRETQYF | TGTGCCAGCAGTGAGGGGGGTAGGCGAGAGACCCAGTACTTC
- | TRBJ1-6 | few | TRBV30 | CAWSVGVTGWDSPLHF | TGTGCCTGGAGTGTAGGGGTCACAGGGTGGGATTCACCCCTCCACTTT
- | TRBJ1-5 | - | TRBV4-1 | CASSHQTGFLSNQPQHF | TGCGCCAGCAGCCACCAAACAGGATTCTTAAGCAATCAGCCCCAGCATTTT
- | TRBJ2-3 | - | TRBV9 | CASSVEVVGARDTQYF | TGTGCCAGCAGCGTAGAGGTAGTGGGGGCGAGGGATACGCAGTATTTT
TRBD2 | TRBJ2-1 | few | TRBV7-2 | CASSFSGGAMNEQFF | TGTGCCAGCAGCTTTAGCGGGGGGGCAATGAATGAGCAGTTCTTC
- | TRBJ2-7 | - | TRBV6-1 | CASSEYRGTYEQYF | TGTGCCAGCAGTGAATATAGAGGGACCTACGAGCAGTACTTC
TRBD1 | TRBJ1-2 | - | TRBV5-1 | CASSGGDRVMISRDGYTF | TGCGCCAGCAGCGGCGGGGACAGGGTGATGATAAGCAGGGATGGCTACACCTTC
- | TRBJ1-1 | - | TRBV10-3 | CAITNRSNTEAFF | TGTGCCATCACAAACAGGTCGAACACTGAAGCTTTCTTT
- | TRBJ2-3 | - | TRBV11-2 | CASSLLLSGLDTQYF | TGTGCCAGCAGCTTACTACTCTCCGGGTTGGATACGCAGTATTTT
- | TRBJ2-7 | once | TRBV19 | CASSILGRPYEQYF | TGTGCCAGTAGTATTCTGGGCCGTCCGTACGAGCAGTACTTC
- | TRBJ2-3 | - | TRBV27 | CASSFSHTTDTQYF | TGTGCCAGCAGTTTTTCTCACACCACAGATACGCAGTATTTT
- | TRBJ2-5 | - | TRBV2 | CASNGQSAYQETQYF | TGTGCCAGCAACGGACAGAGCGCGTACCAAGAGACCCAGTACTTC
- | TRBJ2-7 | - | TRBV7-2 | CASSLLRRYEQYF | TGTGCCAGCAGCTTACTAAGGAGGTACGAGCAGTACTTC
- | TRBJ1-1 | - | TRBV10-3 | CAISESGVRSEAFF | TGTGCCATCAGTGAGTCGGGTGTGAGGAGCGAAGCTTTCTTT
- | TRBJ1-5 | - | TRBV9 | CASSVEPGDNQPQHF | TGTGCCAGCAGCGTAGAACCCGGGGACAATCAGCCCCAGCATTTT
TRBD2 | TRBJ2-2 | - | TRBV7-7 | CASSFGLADTGELFF | TGTGCTAGCAGCTTCGGACTAGCGGACACCGGGGAGCTGTTTTTT
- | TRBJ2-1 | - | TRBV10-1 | CASSDPRGGYNEQFF | TGCGCCAGCAGTGACCCCAGGGGCGGTTACAATGAGCAGTTCTTC
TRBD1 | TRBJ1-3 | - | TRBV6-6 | CASSHLQGGGENTIYF | TGTGCCAGCAGCCACCTTCAGGGGGGTGGGGAGAACACCATATATTTT
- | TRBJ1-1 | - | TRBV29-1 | CSARAREPNTEAFF | TGCAGCGCTAGGGCCCGGGAGCCGAACACTGAAGCTTTCTTT
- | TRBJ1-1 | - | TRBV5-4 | CASSPDSTNTEAFF | TGTGCCAGCAGCCCGGACAGTACGAACACTGAAGCTTTCTTT
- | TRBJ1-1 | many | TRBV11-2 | CASRSGGKRFMNTEAFF | TGTGCCAGCAGATCTGGAGGGAAAAGATTCATGAACACTGAAGCTTTCTTT
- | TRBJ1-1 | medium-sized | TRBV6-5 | CASLPGLLNTEAFF | TGTGCCAGCCTCCCGGGTCTTCTTAACACTGAAGCTTTCTTT
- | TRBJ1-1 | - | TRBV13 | CASRYRRGDYTEAFF | TGTGCCAGCAGATACCGCAGGGGAGATTACACTGAAGCTTTCTTT
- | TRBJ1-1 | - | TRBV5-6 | CASSAWGDTEAFF | TGTGCCAGCAGCGCCTGGGGGGACACTGAAGCTTTCTTT
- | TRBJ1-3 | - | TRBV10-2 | CASRPGSSGNTIYF | TGCGCCAGCCGCCCTGGGAGCTCTGGAAACACCATATATTTT
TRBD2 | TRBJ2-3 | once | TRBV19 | CASSMYSGGLGDTQYF | TGTGCCAGTAGTATGTACAGCGGGGGGCTTGGGGATACGCAGTATTTT
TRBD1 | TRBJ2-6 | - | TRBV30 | CAWSRGGAGANVLTF | TGTGCCTGGAGTCGAGGGGGCGCTGGGGCCAACGTCCTGACTTTC
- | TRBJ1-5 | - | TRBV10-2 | CASSETVSNQPQHF | TGCGCCAGCAGTGAAACAGTTAGCAATCAGCCCCAGCATTTT
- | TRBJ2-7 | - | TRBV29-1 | CSVLQRSGYEQYF | TGCAGCGTTCTCCAGAGGAGTGGTTACGAGCAGTACTTC
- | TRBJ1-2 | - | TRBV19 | CASTPIERQGRGYTF | TGTGCCAGTACTCCCATAGAGAGGCAGGGCAGAGGCTACACCTTC
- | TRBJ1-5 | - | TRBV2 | CASSESRDYQPQHF | TGTGCCAGCAGTGAGTCCAGGGACTATCAGCCCCAGCATTTT
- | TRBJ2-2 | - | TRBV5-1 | CASKSPNTGELFF | TGCGCCAGCAAGAGCCCGAACACCGGGGAGCTGTTTTTT
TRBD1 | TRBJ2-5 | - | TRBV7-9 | CAQTTGGQETQYF | TGTGCTCAGACCACAGGGGGCCAAGAGACCCAGTACTTC
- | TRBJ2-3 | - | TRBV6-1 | CASSEALLTGRTDTQYF | TGTGCCAGCAGTGAAGCGCTTCTGACAGGTCGGACAGATACGCAGTATTTT
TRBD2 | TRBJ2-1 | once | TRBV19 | CASSMGGAYNEQFF | TGTGCCAGTAGTATGGGGGGGGCCTACAATGAGCAGTTCTTC
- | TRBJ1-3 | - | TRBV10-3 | CAISESRLTAGNTIYF | TGTGCCATCAGTGAGTCTAGGTTAACAGCTGGAAACACCATATATTTT
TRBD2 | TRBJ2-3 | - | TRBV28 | CASGSSGGAGDTQYF | TGTGCCAGCGGATCTAGCGGGGGGGCAGGAGATACGCAGTATTTT
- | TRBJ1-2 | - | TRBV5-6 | CASSLGTGLYGYTF | TGTGCCAGCAGCTTGGGGACGGGACTTTATGGCTACACCTTC